Below, 3 T cell receptor beta chains from the same sample are listed, as sequenced in a study of blood T cell repertoires in COVID-19. Some clones are missing from TCRdb's copy, which holds only in-frame ones; the method was immunoSEQ multiplex PCR. The sample holds tens of thousands of clones, 60% to 80% seen once. Sequencing input: peripheral blood. Source of these receptors: an elderly man with acute or convalescent COVID-19.

The chain carries TRBV7-2 and TRBJ1-1, with D perhaps TRBD1 (5 bases). Germline V gene sequence: CDR1 SGHTA, CDR2 FQGNSA. V was pared by 2 bases and J by 6 bases, with 10 bases between. The CDR3 has 13 amino acids. CDR3 DNA: TGTGCCAGCAGCTTACAGGGTGGTTCTGAAGCTTTCTTT. This codes for CASSLQGGSEAFF.

This clone is a singleton in its sample. The genes are TRBV18 and TRBJ2-1; TRBD2 matches 10 bases. The junction had 5 bases not matched to a gene; V was cut back by 5 bases and J by 4 bases. The CDR3 consists of 15 residues. Germline assignment: CDR1 KGHSH and CDR2 LQKENI. CDR3 coding DNA: TGTGCCAGCTCATCTGAGCGGGGGGGTTACAATGAGCAGTTCTTC. Translated, it gives CASSSERGGYNEQFF. Looking up the rest from reference TRBV18 and TRBJ2-1 gives the full variable domain: NAGVMQNPRHLVRRRGQEARLRCSPMKGHSHVYWYRQLPEEGLKFMVYLQKENIIDESGMPKERFSAEFPKEGPSILRIQQVVRGDSAAYFCASSSERGGYNEQFFGPGTRLTVL.

This clone was recorded a few times. V and J are TRBV20-1 and TRBJ2-5, with 9 bases fitting TRBD2. V shed 3 bases, J shed 2 bases, and the junction held 13 bases outside the gene matches. The CDR3 spans 17 residues. Germline V gene sequence: CDR1 DFQATT, CDR2 SNEGSKA (reference sequence). CDR3 DNA sequence: TGCAGTGCTAGTGGGCTAGCGGGACCCTTCGGGCAAGAGACCCAGTACTTC. It encodes CSASGLAGPFGQETQYF.